The 19 T cell receptor beta chains listed next were all sequenced from one sample in a study of cytomegalovirus exposure and HLA in healthy donors. The PCR used 60 Vbeta and 13 Jbeta primers. Clones were read by immunoSEQ multiplex PCR, and TCRdb kept only the in-frame ones, dropping some. This table holds tens of thousands of clones, about four fifths found once. Specimen: PBMCs. These receptors were collected from a female donor in good health and CMV-seronegative.

The V call is TRBV6-6, the J call TRBJ1-5, with D hard to call. There are 14 residues in the CDR3. Trimming cost V 6 bases and J 0 bases, with 9 bases left between them. Germline V gives CDR1 MNHNY, CDR2 SVGAGI (reference sequence). In nucleotides, the CDR3 is TGTGCCAGCAGCCTCAGTACTAGCAATCAGCCCCAGCATTTT. This translates into CASSLSTSNQPQHF.

This clone was recorded a few times. The chain recombines TRBV6-1 with TRBJ2-3, with TRBD2 identical over 12 bases. Trimming removed 0 bases from V and 5 bases from J; junction bases left unmatched: 3. Germline values: CDR1 MNHNS, CDR2 SASEGT. The CDR3 runs to 16 residues. CDR3 residues: CASSEAGLAGRDTQYF. In nucleotides, the CDR3 is TGTGCCAGCAGTGAAGCCGGACTAGCGGGGAGAGATACGCAGTATTTT.

This chain links TRBV5-1 with TRBJ1-3; possibly TRBD1 for D (5 bases). The CDR3 covers 15 residues. V lost 0 bases, J lost 2 bases, and 9 bases lay in between. In germline, CDR1 is SGHRS, CDR2 YFSETQ. The CDR3, as DNA: TGCGCCAGCAGCTTGGAGGGGTCGACTGGAAACACCATATATTTT. Protein sequence: CASSLEGSTGNTIYF.

The chain is built from TRBV5-1 and TRBJ1-6; possible D gene TRBD1, 5 bases. This CDR3 spans 13 amino acids. Germline CDR1 and CDR2: SGHRS and YFSETQ. Trimming cost V 0 bases and J 7 bases, with 5 bases left between them. CDR3 region: CASSLEGNSPLHF. In nucleotides, the CDR3 is TGCGCCAGCAGCTTGGAGGGGAATTCACCCCTCCACTTT.

CDR3 DNA sequence: TGTGCCACCAGCAGGGACAGGGTCAACCAAGAGACCCAGTACTTC. Translation: CATSRDRVNQETQYF. This chain uses TRBV15 with TRBJ2-5, with 8 bases matching TRBD1. The V segment lost 3 bases and the J segment 0 bases; nucleotides outside the gene matches: 3. This CDR3 has 15 residues. Germline loops: CDR1 LNHNV, CDR2 YYDKDF (reference sequence).

J is TRBJ2-7 and V is TRBV9, with TRBD2 identical over 7 bases. V shed 0 bases and J 2 bases; nucleotides not matched to a gene: 5. Germline CDR1 reads SGDLS; CDR2 reads YYNGEE. The CDR3 is 15 amino acids. CDR3 amino acids: CASSVEAGETYEQYF. CDR3 coding DNA: TGTGCCAGCAGCGTAGAGGCGGGGGAGACCTACGAGCAGTACTTC. Based on the CDR3 plus reference TRBV9 and TRBJ2-7, the full variable domain is DSGVTQTPKHLITATGQRVTLRCSPRSGDLSVYWYQQSLDQGLQFLIQYYNGEERAKGNILERFSAQQFPDLHSELNLSSLELGDSALYFCASSVEAGETYEQYFGPGTRLTVT.

Notes on this clone: The junction does not match germline at one end; this may be a read error. The V gene is TRBV7-9, the J gene TRBJ2-7; a possible D gene is TRBD1 (5 bases). The CDR3 runs 13 residues. From germline, CDR1 is SEHNR and CDR2 FQNEAQ (reference sequence). The CDR3 coding sequence is TGTGCCAGCAGCCCCACAGAGATCGGACACCTAGAGTTC. It translates to CASSPTEIGHLEF.

CDR3 bases: TGCAGCGTTTCCAGGGGGATGGCCTACGAGCAGTACTTC. Amino acids: CSVSRGMAYEQYF. The chain has TRBV29-1 and TRBJ2-7, with 7 bases identical to TRBD1. Trimming cost V 5 bases and J 2 bases; bases outside gene matches: 6. The CDR3 has 13 amino acids. The germline gives CDR1 SQVTM, CDR2 ANQGSEA.

Only one count was recorded for this clone. The genes are TRBV7-8 and TRBJ1-5; 7 positions match TRBD1. Looked up from germline, CDR1 is SGHVS and CDR2 is FQNEAQ. Unmatched junction bases numbered 5, after V lost 4 bases and J lost 2 bases. The CDR3 is 15 amino acids. The CDR3: CASSSRQGRNQPQHF. CDR3 bases: TGTGCCAGCAGCTCGAGACAGGGACGCAATCAGCCCCAGCATTTT. Looking up the rest from reference TRBV7-8 and TRBJ1-5 gives the full variable domain: GAGVSQSPRYKVAKRGQDVALRCDPISGHVSLFWYQQALGQGPEFLTYFQNEAQLDKSGLPSDRFFAERPEGSVSTLKIQRTQQEDSAVYLCASSSRQGRNQPQHFGDGTRLSIL.

The CDR3 loop reads CASSYSIAGPRETQYF. The CDR3, as DNA: TGTGCCAGCAGTTACTCCATTGCGGGCCCCAGGGAGACCCAGTACTTC. The genes are TRBV6-6 and TRBJ2-5; weak D call: TRBD2 (5 bases). The CDR3 totals 16 residues. Per germline, CDR1 MNHNY and CDR2 SVGAGI (reference sequence). The V end lost 0 bases, the J end lost 5 bases, and 16 bases lay between the germline ends.

J is TRBJ1-2 and V is TRBV29-1; D is unclear. The CDR3 is 13 amino acids. Trimming removed 2 bases from V and 4 bases from J, with 11 bases in between. CDR1 and CDR2 (germline): SQVTM, ANQGSEA. The CDR3 DNA sequence: TGCAGCGTTGAAAGGAGGGTGGGCTATGGCTACACCTTC. Amino acid sequence: CSVERRVGYGYTF.

This clone was observed a few times. V gene TRBV30 combines with J gene TRBJ1-1, with D perhaps TRBD1 (6 bases). This CDR3 is 14 amino acids long. In germline, CDR1 is GTSNPN, CDR2 SVGIG (reference sequence). V was shortened by 1 base and J by 5 bases, with 14 bases between the two germline ends. In DNA form, the CDR3 reads TGTGCCTGGAGTGGCCTCACAGGGCAAACTGAAGCTTTCTTT. It yields the protein CAWSGLTGQTEAFF.

This chain joins TRBV27 and TRBJ1-6; D ambiguous. The CDR3 has 13 residues. Germline V CDR1 and CDR2: MNHEY, SMNVEV (reference sequence). With 6 bases removed from V and 12 bases from J, the gap between germline ends came to 15 bases. The CDR3 protein is CASRVGDEKPLHF. The CDR3 bases are TGTGCCAGCAGAGTGGGAGACGAGAAACCCCTCCACTTT.

This chain uses TRBV5-6 with TRBJ2-7, with 8 bases that match TRBD1. There are 14 residues in the CDR3. After removal of 4 bases from V and 6 bases from J, the junction contained 9 bases not matched to a gene. Germline V CDR1 and CDR2: SGHDT, YYEEEE. CDR3 coding DNA: TGTGCCAGCAGCCATCGACAGGGGACGGGCGAGCAGTACTTC. Translated: CASSHRQGTGEQYF.

This clone has a single count. The rearrangement links TRBV27 to TRBJ1-2, with 7 bases aligning to TRBD1. Germline CDR1 MNHEY, CDR2 SMNVEV (reference sequence). The V segment lost 4 bases and the J segment 5 bases; nucleotides outside the gene matches: 4. This CDR3 has 13 amino acids. CDR3 bases: TGTGCCAGCAGTTCACAACAGGGGTATGGCTACACCTTC. Amino acid sequence: CASSSQQGYGYTF.

V usage is TRBV6-1 and J usage is TRBJ2-5; 7 positions agree with TRBD1. The end of the DNA fits TRBJ2-7 better, so the J call may be wrong. CDR3 size: 14 residues. Germline CDR1 and CDR2: MNHNS and SASEGT. The CDR3 sequence is CASSEGDSSYEQYF. CDR3 nucleotide sequence: TGTGCCAGCAGTGAAGGGGACAGCTCCTACGAGCAGTACTTC.

V usage is TRBV5-8 and J usage is TRBJ1-4; 11 bases match TRBD1. CDR3 length: 16 residues. The germline gives CDR1 SGHTS, CDR2 YDEGEE. The V and J ends lost 0 bases and 5 bases, in that order; junction bases with no gene match: 3. This chain's CDR3 is CASSLDRDRGNEKLFF. DNA for the CDR3: TGTGCCAGCAGCTTGGATAGGGACAGGGGGAATGAAAAACTGTTTTTT.

CDR3 coding DNA: TGTGCCAGTAGTACGGCCACACAGGGGGCGTCGGGCACTGAAGCTTTCTTT. This codes for CASSTATQGASGTEAFF. This chain joins TRBV19 and TRBJ1-1; TRBD1 agrees at 9 bases. In germline, CDR1 is LNHDA, CDR2 SQIVND (reference sequence). Trimming at V came to 4 bases and at J to 4 bases, leaving 13 bases not matched to a gene. This CDR3 is 17 amino acids long.

This chain uses TRBV6-5 with TRBJ2-5, with 10 bases that match TRBD1. The J call is uncertain, as TRBJ2-7 better fits the DNA end. This CDR3 has 15 amino acids. CDR1 is MNHEY and CDR2 is SVGAGI in the germline V gene. This CDR3 reads CASSYYRTGGSEQYF. The DNA for the CDR3 is TGTGCCAGCAGTTACTACCGGACAGGGGGGAGCGAGCAGTACTTC.